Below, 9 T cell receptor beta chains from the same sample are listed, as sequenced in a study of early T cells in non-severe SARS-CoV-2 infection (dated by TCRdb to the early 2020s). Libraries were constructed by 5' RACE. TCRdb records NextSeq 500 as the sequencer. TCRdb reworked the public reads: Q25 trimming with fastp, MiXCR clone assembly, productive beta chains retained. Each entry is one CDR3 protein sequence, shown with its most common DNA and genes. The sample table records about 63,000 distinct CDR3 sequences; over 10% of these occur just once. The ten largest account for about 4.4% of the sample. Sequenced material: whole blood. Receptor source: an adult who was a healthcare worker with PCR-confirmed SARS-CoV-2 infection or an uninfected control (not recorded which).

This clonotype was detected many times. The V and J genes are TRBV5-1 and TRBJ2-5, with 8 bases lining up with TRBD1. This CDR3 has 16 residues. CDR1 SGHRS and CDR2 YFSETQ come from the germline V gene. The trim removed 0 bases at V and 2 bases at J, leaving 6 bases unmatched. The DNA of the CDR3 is TGCGCCAGCAGCTTGGGACCGGGACAGGTACAAGAGACCCAGTACTTC. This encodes CASSLGPGQVQETQYF.

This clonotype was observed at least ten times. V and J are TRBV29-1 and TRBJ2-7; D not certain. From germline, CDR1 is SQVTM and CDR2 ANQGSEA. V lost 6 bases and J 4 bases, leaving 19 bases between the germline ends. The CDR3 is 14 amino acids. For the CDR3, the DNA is TGCAGCGTCCCCTCGACTGAGAGCAAGTACGAGCAGTACTTC. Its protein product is CSVPSTESKYEQYF.

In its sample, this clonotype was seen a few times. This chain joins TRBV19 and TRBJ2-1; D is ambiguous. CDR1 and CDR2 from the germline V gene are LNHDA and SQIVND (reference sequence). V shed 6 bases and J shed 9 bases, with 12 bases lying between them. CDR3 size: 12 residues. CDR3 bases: TGTGCCAGTAGGTCGGGCATTAGTGAGCAGTTCTTC. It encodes CASRSGISEQFF.

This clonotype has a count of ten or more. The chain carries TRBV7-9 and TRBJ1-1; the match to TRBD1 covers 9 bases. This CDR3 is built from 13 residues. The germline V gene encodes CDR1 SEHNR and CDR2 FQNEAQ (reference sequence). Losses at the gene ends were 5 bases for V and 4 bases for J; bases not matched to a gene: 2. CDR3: CASSQTGGTEAFF. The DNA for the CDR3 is TGTGCCAGCAGCCAGACAGGGGGCACTGAAGCTTTCTTT.

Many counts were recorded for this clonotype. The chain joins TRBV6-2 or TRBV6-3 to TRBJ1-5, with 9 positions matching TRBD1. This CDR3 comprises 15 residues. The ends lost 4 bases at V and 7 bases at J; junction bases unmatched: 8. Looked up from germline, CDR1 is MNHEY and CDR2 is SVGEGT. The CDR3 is CASSLTGGARQPQHF. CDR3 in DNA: TGTGCCAGCAGTTTAACAGGGGGCGCAAGGCAGCCCCAGCATTTT.

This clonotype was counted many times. The CDR3 DNA is TGCAGTGCTAGAGATCTTTACCGGGACTCTCTCCAAGAGACCCAGTACTTC. Its translation is CSARDLYRDSLQETQYF. V is TRBV20-1 and J is TRBJ2-5, with D possibly matching TRBD2 (6 bases). With 0 bases removed from V and 1 base from J, the gap between germline ends came to 18 bases. The CDR3 contains 17 residues. Germline V gene lookup returns CDR1 DFQATT and CDR2 SNEGSKA (reference sequence).

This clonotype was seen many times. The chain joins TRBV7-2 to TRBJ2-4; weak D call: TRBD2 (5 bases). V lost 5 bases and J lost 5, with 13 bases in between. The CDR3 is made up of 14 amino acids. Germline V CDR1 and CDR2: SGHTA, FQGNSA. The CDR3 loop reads CASSRDYNQNIQYF. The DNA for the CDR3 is TGTGCCAGCAGCCGCGACTACAACCAAAACATTCAGTACTTC.

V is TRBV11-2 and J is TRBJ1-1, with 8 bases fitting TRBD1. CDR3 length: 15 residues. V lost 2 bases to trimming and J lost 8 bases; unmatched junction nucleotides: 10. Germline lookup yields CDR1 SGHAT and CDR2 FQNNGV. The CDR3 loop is CASSLHPGQVGEAFF. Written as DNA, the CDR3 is TGTGCCAGCAGCTTACACCCGGGACAGGTGGGCGAAGCTTTCTTT.

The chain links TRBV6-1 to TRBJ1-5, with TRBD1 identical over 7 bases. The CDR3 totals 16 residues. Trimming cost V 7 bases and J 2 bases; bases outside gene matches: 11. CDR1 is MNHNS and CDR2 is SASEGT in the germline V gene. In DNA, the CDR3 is TGTGCCAGCACGACAGGGCGGGGGTTTGGCAATCAGCCCCAGCATTTT. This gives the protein CASTTGRGFGNQPQHF.